The 2 T cell receptor beta chains in this list originate from one sample, sequenced in a study of cytomegalovirus exposure and HLA in healthy donors. Primers for the PCR totalled 60 Vbeta and 13 Jbeta. Produced via immunoSEQ multiplex PCR; TCRdb's table is partial and in-frame only. The sample comprises 150,000 to 200,000 clones, around 73% of which are singletons, and 5.4% rests with the top ten. Sample: PBMCs. These receptors all stem from a woman aged 18-35 years in good health and CMV-seropositive.

This clone was counted between two and nine times. This CDR3 is CASSDLGTGENTEAFF. The DNA of the CDR3 is TGTGCCAGCAGTGATCTGGGGACAGGAGAGAACACTGAAGCTTTCTTT. J is TRBJ1-1 and V is TRBV25-1; 8 bases map to TRBD1. From germline, CDR1 is MGHDK and CDR2 SYGVNS. The CDR3 contains 16 residues. The V and J ends lost 3 bases and 1 base, in that order; junction bases with no gene match: 7. Full variable domain (outside the CDR3, taken from reference TRBV25-1 and TRBJ1-1): EADIYQTPRYLVIGTGKKITLECSQTMGHDKMYWYQQDPGMELHLIHYSYGVNSTEKGDLSSESTVSRIRTEHFPLTLESARPSHTSQYLCASSDLGTGENTEAFFGQGTRLTVV.

The chain combines TRBV4-3 with TRBJ1-2, with TRBD1 matching 9 bases. Germline V CDR1 and CDR2: LGHNA, YSLEER. Trimming cost V 0 bases and J 6 bases; bases outside gene matches: 11. This CDR3 region has 17 residues. This CDR3 reads CASSQDRADRGDHGYTF. The CDR3 nucleotides read TGCGCCAGCAGCCAAGATAGGGCGGACAGGGGAGACCATGGCTACACCTTC.